The next 9 T cell receptor beta chains were all read from a single sample in a study of blood T cell repertoires in COVID-19. This table comes from immunoSEQ multiplex PCR, and its TCRdb copy is limited to in-frame clones, with some not included. The table lists nearly 55,000 clones, roughly 84% of them singletons. The sample taken for sequencing was peripheral blood. These receptors were obtained from a man aged 70 or older with active COVID-19.

This chain uses TRBV3-1 (or the pseudogene TRBV3-2) with TRBJ1-2; 7 bases are a match to TRBD1. The CDR3 runs to 16 residues. Germline lookup yields CDR1 LGHDT and CDR2 YNNKEL (reference sequence). The V gene end was trimmed by 2 bases and the J gene end by 0 bases; junction bases not matched to a gene: 6. The CDR3 loop is CASSQPGQAANYGYTF. The CDR3 nucleotides are TGTGCCAGCAGCCAACCCGGACAGGCCGCTAACTATGGCTACACCTTC.

CDR3 region: CASSMTDFNQPQHF. DNA for the CDR3: TGTGCCAGCAGTATGACAGACTTCAATCAGCCCCAGCATTTT. This chain connects TRBV6-6 to TRBJ1-5, with a possible D match to TRBD1 (5 bases). CDR1 is MNHNY and CDR2 is SVGAGI in the germline V gene (reference sequence). The CDR3 covers 14 residues. With 5 bases removed from V and 3 bases from J, the gap between germline ends came to 11 bases.

This rearrangement joins TRBV23-1 to TRBJ2-1; 10 bases are shared with TRBD1. TRBV23-1 is an ORF for which the function is uncertain. V was pared by 6 bases and J by 5 bases, with 10 bases of the junction left unmatched. The CDR3 extends over 16 amino acids. The CDR3 DNA reads TGCGCCAGCAGACTCGACAGGGGGCGGTGGGACAATGAGCAGTTCTTC. Translating it yields CASRLDRGRWDNEQFF.

CDR3 DNA: TGTGCCATCGACAGGGGGCGAGGGGAGACCCAGTACTTC. Protein: CAIDRGRGETQYF. The genes are TRBV2 and TRBJ2-5, with 10 bases aligning to TRBD1. CDR3 length equals 13 residues. J was trimmed by 5 bases and V by 10 bases; bases with no gene match: 7. The germline V gene encodes CDR1 SNHLY and CDR2 FYNNEI.

Only a few counts were recorded for this clone. The CDR3 DNA reads TGTGCCAGCAGCTTAACGTTCGCGGATACGCAGTATTTT. It codes for CASSLTFADTQYF. The chain employs TRBV7-3 and TRBJ2-3; D not resolved. CDR1 is SGHTA, CDR2 FQGTGA, per germline. The V and J ends lost 0 bases and 6 bases respectively, with 7 bases between them. CDR3 length equals 13 residues.

The genes are TRBV6-6 and TRBJ2-2; 7 nucleotides agree with TRBD1. In germline, CDR1 is MNHNY, CDR2 SVGAGI (reference sequence). V lost 5 bases, J lost 1 base, and 4 bases stayed unmatched. CDR3 length equals 15 residues. For the CDR3, the DNA is TGTGCCAGCAGTCCTACAGGGGTGAACACCGGGGAGCTGTTTTTT. This encodes CASSPTGVNTGELFF.

The V call is TRBV7-3, the J call TRBJ1-1, with D perhaps TRBD1 (6 bases). With 3 bases removed from V and 1 base from J, the gap between germline ends came to 12 bases. The CDR3 loop spans 15 amino acids. Germline-derived CDR1 and CDR2 are SGHTA and FQGTGA. The CDR3 is CASSFLGAGNTEAFF. CDR3 nucleotides: TGTGCCAGCAGCTTTTTGGGGGCAGGGAACACTGAAGCTTTCTTT.

The chain is built from TRBV2 and TRBJ2-3; maybe TRBD2 (6 bases). Between the trimmed V and J ends, which lost 3 bases and 9 bases, there was a span of 10 bases. Germline values: CDR1 SNHLY, CDR2 FYNNEI. There are 12 residues in the CDR3. The CDR3 spells CASSDRAGTQYF. The CDR3, as DNA: TGTGCCAGCAGTGACCGGGCGGGAACGCAGTATTTT.

This clone was seen just once. V is TRBV11-3 and J is TRBJ2-1; D is undetermined. This CDR3 comprises 14 residues. V lost 5 bases and J lost 5, with 13 bases in between. Germline V gene data show CDR1 as SGHNT and CDR2 as YENEEA. This CDR3 is CASSLFLRDNEQFF. CDR3 sequence (DNA): TGTGCCAGCAGCCTCTTTCTTCGGGACAATGAGCAGTTCTTC.